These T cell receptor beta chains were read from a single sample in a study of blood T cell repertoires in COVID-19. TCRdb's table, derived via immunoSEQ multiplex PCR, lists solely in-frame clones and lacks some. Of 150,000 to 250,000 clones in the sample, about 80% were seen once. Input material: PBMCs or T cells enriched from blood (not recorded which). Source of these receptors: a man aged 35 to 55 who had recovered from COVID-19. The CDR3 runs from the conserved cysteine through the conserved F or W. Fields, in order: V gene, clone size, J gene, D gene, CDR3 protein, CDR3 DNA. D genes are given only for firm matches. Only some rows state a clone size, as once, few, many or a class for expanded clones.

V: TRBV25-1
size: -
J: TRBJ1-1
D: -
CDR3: CASSESVYGDTEAFF
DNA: TGTGCCAGCAGTGAATCGGTATACGGGGACACTGAAGCTTTCTTT

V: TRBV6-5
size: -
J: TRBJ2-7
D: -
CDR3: CASRNQGGSSYEQYF
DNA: TGTGCCAGCAGGAACCAGGGAGGAAGCTCCTACGAGCAGTACTTC

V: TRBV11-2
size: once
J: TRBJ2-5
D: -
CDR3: CASRRGTGKLRETQYF
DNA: TGTGCCAGCAGACGCGGGACCGGGAAATTGAGAGAGACCCAGTACTTC

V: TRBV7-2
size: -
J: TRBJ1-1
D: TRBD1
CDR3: CASSTQGGAYTEAFF
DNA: TGTGCCAGCAGCACGCAGGGGGGCGCTTACACTGAAGCTTTCTTT

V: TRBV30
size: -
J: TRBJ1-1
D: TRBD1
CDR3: CAWSRDSPRTEAFF
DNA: TGTGCCTGGAGTCGGGACAGCCCGAGGACTGAAGCTTTCTTT

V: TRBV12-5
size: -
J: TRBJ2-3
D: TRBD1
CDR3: CASGRDSHTDTQYF
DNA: TGTGCTAGTGGCCGGGACAGCCACACAGATACGCAGTATTTT

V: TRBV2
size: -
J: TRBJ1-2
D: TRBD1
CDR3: CASRASGTAYGYTF
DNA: TGTGCCAGCAGGGCCTCCGGGACAGCCTATGGCTACACCTTC

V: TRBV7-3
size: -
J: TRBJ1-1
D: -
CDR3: CASSLYMNTEAFF
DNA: TGTGCCAGCAGCTTATATATGAACACTGAAGCTTTCTTT

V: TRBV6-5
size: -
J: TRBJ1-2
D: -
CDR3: CASSKGSWDYGYTF
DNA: TGTGCCAGCAGTAAGGGGTCGTGGGACTATGGCTACACCTTC

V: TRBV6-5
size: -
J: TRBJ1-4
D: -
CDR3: CASSYSSAGTNEKLFF
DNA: TGTGCCAGCAGTTACTCCAGTGCGGGCACTAATGAAAAACTGTTTTTT

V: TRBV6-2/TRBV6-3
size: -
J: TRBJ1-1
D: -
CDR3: CASSYLEGVANTEAFF
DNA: TGTGCCAGCAGTTACCTCGAAGGGGTCGCGAACACTGAAGCTTTCTTT

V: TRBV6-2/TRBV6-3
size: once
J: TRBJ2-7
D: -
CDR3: CASSYSGPFYEQYF
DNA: TGTGCCAGCAGTTACTCGGGCCCATTCTACGAGCAGTACTTC

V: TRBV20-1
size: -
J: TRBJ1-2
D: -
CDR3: CSAGGGGYTF
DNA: TGCAGTGCCGGGGGGGGCGGCTACACCTTC

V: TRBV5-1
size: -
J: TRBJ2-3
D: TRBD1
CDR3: CASSLGQGDADTQYF
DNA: TGCGCCAGCAGCCTAGGACAGGGGGACGCAGATACGCAGTATTTT

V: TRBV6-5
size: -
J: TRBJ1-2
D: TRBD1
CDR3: CASRGTVVNYGYTF
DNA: TGTGCCAGCAGGGGGACAGTGGTGAACTATGGCTACACCTTC

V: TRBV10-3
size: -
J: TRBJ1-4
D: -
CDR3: CAISESAGLEKLFF
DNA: TGTGCCATCAGTGAGTCGGCGGGGCTTGAAAAACTGTTTTTT

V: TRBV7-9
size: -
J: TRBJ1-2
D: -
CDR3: CASSPGRDNYGYTF
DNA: TGTGCCAGCAGCCCGGGCAGGGATAACTATGGCTACACCTTC

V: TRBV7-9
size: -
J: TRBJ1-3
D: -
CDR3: CASSSYPGHPSGNTIYF
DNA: TGTGCCAGCAGCTCTTACCCGGGACACCCCTCTGGAAACACCATATATTTT

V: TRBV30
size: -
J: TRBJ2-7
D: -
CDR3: CAWSVRGNEQYF
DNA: TGTGCCTGGAGTGTAAGGGGAAACGAGCAGTACTTC

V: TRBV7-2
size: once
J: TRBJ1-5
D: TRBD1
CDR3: CASSWAGTDDQPQHF
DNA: TGTGCCAGCAGCTGGGCCGGGACAGATGATCAGCCCCAGCATTTT

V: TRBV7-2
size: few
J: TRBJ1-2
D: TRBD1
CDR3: CASSLLRDRVGKGTYGYTF
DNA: TGTGCCAGCAGCTTATTACGGGACAGGGTTGGGAAAGGTACATATGGCTACACCTTC

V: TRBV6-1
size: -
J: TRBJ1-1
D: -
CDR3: CASSDTGWGIDTEAFF
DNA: TGTGCCAGCAGTGATACAGGGTGGGGTATAGACACTGAAGCTTTCTTT

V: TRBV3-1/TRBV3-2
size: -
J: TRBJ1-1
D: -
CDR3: CASSQVSTANTEAFF
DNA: TGTGCCAGCAGCCAAGTTTCGACAGCGAACACTGAAGCTTTCTTT

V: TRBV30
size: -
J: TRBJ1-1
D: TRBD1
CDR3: CAWSVLGQGAEAFF
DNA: TGTGCCTGGAGTGTATTGGGACAGGGGGCTGAAGCTTTCTTT

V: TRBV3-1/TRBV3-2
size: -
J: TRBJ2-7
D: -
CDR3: CASSQEEFRVQYF
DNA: TGTGCCAGCAGCCAAGAAGAGTTCCGGGTGCAGTACTTC

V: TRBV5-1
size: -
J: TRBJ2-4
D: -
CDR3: CASSSVGGTDLFFAKNIQYF
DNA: TGCGCCAGCAGTTCAGTTGGAGGGACAGACCTCTTTTTTGCCAAAAACATTCAGTACTTC

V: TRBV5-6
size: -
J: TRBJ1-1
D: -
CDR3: CASSFDSVNTEAFF
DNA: TGTGCCAGCAGCTTTGATTCGGTGAACACTGAAGCTTTCTTT

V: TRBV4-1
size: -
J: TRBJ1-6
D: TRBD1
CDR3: CASSLTRDRGDSPLHF
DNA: TGCGCCAGCAGCCTTACCCGGGACAGGGGGGATTCACCCCTCCACTTT

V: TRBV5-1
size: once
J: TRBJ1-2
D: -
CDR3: CASSLQPSDYGYTF
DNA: TGCGCCAGCAGCTTGCAGCCTAGTGACTATGGCTACACCTTC

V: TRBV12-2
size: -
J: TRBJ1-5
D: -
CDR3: CASRLARPGTREMRGNQPQHF
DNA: TGTGCAAGTCGCTTAGCTAGACCCGGGACAAGGGAGATGAGAGGCAATCAGCCCCAGCATTTT

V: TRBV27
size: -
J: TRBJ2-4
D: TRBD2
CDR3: CASSPGLAVAKNIQYF
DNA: TGTGCCAGCAGCCCGGGACTAGCGGTAGCCAAAAACATTCAGTACTTC

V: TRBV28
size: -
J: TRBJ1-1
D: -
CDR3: CASSTGLEAFF
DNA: TGTGCCAGCAGTACGGGACTTGAAGCTTTCTTT

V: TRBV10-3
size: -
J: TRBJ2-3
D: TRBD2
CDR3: CAIRGAGGLTDTQYF
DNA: TGTGCCATCAGGGGTGCCGGGGGGTTGACAGATACGCAGTATTTT

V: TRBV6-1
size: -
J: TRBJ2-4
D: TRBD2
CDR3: CASSEQGGSENIQYF
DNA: TGTGCCAGCAGTGAACAGGGAGGGTCGGAAAACATTCAGTACTTC

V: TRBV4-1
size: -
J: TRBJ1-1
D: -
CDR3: CASSQDIGREAFF
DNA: TGCGCCAGCAGCCAAGATATCGGCAGGGAAGCTTTCTTT

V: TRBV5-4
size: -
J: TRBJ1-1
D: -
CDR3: CASSLQDSTEAFF
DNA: TGTGCCAGCAGCTTGCAGGATTCGACTGAAGCTTTCTTT

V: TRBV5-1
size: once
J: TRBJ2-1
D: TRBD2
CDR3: CASSLGSGGASEQFF
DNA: TGCGCCAGCAGCTTGGGCAGCGGGGGGGCCAGTGAGCAGTTCTTC

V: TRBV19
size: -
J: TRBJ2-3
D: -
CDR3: CASSNRVTDTQYF
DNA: TGTGCCAGTAGTAACAGAGTCACAGATACGCAGTATTTT

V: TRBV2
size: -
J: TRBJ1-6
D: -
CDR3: CASSEMREGSPLHF
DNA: TGTGCCAGCAGTGAAATGAGGGAGGGTTCACCCCTCCACTTT

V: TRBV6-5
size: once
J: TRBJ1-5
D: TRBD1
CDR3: CASSGDRYQPQHF
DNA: TGTGCCAGCAGCGGGGACAGGTATCAGCCCCAGCATTTT

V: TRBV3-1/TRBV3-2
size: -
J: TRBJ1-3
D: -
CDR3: CASSQTARGANGNTIYF
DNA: TGTGCCAGCAGCCAAACCGCCCGGGGGGCTAACGGAAACACCATATATTTT

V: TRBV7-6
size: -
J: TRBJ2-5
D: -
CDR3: CASSLKTDAQETQYF
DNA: TGTGCCAGCAGCTTGAAGACAGATGCCCAAGAGACCCAGTACTTC

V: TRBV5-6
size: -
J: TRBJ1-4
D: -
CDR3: CASSFFPGSSIAANEKLFF
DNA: TGTGCCAGCAGTTTTTTCCCCGGTAGTTCAATTGCGGCTAATGAAAAACTGTTTTTT

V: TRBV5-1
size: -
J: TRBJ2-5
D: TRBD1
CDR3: CASSLTGTGRQETQYF
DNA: TGCGCCAGCAGCCTTACCGGGACAGGGAGACAGGAGACCCAGTACTTC

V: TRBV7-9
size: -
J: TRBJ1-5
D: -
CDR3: CASSSTTDSPNQPQHF
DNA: TGTGCCAGCAGCTCGACAACGGACAGCCCAAATCAGCCCCAGCATTTT

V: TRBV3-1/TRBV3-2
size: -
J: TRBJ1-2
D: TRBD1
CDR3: CASSHGQGANYGYTF
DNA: TGTGCCAGCAGCCACGGACAGGGGGCTAACTATGGCTACACCTTC

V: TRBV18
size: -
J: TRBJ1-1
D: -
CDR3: CASSPGRAVDTEAFF
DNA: TGTGCCAGCTCACCGGGCAGGGCGGTGGACACTGAAGCTTTCTTT

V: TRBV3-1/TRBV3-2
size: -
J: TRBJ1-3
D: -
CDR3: CVSSHIKPGELASGNTIYF
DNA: TGTGTCAGCAGCCACATTAAACCAGGGGAGTTGGCCTCTGGAAACACCATATATTTT

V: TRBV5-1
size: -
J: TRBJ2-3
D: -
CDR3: CASSLGGKVPDTQYF
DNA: TGCGCCAGCAGCTTGGGCGGGAAGGTCCCAGATACGCAGTATTTT

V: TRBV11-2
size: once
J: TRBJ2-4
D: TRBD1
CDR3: CASSLYNTGAGNIQYF
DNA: TGTGCCAGCAGCCTATACAACACAGGGGCGGGAAACATTCAGTACTTC

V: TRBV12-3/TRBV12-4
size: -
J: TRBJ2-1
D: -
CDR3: CASTLVYEQFF
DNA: TGTGCCAGCACCCTCGTGTATGAGCAGTTCTTC

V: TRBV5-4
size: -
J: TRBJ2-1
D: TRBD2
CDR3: CASSRRDSGAYNEQFF
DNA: TGTGCCAGCAGCCGTAGGGATAGCGGGGCCTACAATGAGCAGTTCTTC

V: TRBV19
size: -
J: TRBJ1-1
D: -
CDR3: CASSIHLGPGTEAFF
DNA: TGTGCCAGTAGTATTCATTTGGGGCCAGGCACTGAAGCTTTCTTT